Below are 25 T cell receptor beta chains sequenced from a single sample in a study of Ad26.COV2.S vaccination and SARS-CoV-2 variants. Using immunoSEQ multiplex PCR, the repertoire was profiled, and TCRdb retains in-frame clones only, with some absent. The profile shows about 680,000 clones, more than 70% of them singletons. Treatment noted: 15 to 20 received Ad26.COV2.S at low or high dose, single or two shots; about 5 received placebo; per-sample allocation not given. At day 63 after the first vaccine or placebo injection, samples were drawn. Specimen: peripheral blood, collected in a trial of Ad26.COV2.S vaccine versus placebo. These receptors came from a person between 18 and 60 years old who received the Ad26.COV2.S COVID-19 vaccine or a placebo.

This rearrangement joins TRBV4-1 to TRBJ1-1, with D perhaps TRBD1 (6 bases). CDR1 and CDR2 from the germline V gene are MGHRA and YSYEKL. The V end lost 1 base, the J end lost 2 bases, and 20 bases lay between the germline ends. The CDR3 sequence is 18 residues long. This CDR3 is CASSQAGTTGHRNTEAFF. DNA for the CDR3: TGCGCCAGCAGCCAAGCTGGGACCACGGGACACCGAAACACTGAAGCTTTCTTT.

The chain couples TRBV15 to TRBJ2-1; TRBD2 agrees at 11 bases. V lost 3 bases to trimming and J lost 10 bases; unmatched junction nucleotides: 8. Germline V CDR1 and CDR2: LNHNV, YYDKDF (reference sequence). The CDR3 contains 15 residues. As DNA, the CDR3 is TGTGCCACCAGCAGCCCCTCCAGACTAGCGGGAGAGCAGTTCTTC. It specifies CATSSPSRLAGEQFF.

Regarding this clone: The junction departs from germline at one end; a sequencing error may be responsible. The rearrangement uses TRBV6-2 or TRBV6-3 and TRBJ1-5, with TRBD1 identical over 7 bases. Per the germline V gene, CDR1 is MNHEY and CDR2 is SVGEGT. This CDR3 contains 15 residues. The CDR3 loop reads CASSHSQGEDQPQHF. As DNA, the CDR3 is TGTGCCAGCAGTCACTCGCAGGGGGAGGATCAGCCCCAGCATTTT.

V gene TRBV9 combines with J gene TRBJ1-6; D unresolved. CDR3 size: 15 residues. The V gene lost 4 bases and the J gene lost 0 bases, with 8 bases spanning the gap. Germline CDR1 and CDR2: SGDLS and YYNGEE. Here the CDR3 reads CASSIDGSYNSPLHF. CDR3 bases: TGTGCCAGCAGCATAGATGGCTCCTATAATTCACCCCTCCACTTT.

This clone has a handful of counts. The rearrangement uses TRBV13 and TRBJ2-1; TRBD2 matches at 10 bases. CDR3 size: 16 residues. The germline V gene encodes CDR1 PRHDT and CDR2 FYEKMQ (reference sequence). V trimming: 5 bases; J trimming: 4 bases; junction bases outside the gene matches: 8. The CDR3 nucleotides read TGTGCCAGCAGCACAGAAGGGACTAGCGCTTACAATGAGCAGTTCTTC. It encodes CASSTEGTSAYNEQFF.

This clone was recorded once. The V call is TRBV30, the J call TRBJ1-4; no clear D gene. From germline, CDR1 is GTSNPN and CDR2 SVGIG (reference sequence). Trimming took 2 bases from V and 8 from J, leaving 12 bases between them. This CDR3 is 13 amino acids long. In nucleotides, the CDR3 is TGTGCCTGGAGTAACATGGCCGGGGAAAAACTGTTTTTT. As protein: CAWSNMAGEKLFF.

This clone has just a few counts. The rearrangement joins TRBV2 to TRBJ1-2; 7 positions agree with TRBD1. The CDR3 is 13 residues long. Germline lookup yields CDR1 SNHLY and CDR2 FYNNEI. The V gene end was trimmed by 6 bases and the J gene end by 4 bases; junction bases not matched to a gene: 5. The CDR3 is CASRSTGRYGYTF. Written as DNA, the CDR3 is TGTGCCAGCAGATCGACAGGGCGCTATGGCTACACCTTC.

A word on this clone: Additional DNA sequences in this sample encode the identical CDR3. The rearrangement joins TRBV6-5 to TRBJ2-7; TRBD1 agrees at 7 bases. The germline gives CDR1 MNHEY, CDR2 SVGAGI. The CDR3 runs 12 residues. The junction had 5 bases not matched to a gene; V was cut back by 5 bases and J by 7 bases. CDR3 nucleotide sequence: TGTGCCAGCAGTCGAACAGGGGATGAGCAGTACTTC. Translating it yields CASSRTGDEQYF.

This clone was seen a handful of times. In nucleotides, the CDR3 is TGCGCCAGCAGCCTAGGGGTAGATCAGCCCCAGCATTTT. It is translated as CASSLGVDQPQHF. V gene TRBV4-1 combines with J gene TRBJ1-5; D possibly corresponds to TRBD1 (5 bases). There are 13 residues in the CDR3. The V end lost 4 bases, the J end lost 5 bases, and 9 bases lay between the germline ends. CDR1 MGHRA and CDR2 YSYEKL come from the germline V gene.

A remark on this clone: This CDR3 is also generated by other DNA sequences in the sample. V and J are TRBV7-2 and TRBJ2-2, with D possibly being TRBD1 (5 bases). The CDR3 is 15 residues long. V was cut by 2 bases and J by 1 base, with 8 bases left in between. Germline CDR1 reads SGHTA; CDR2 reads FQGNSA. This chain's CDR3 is CASSLRQGNTGELFF. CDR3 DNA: TGTGCCAGCAGCTTACGTCAGGGGAACACCGGGGAGCTGTTTTTT.

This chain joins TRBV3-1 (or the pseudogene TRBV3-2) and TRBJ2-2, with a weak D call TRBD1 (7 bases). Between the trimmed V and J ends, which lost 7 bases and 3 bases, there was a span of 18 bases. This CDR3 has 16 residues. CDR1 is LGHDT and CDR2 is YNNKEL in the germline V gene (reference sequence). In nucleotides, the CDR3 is TGTGCCAGCACCCGACCTCGGGGGACAGACACCGGGGAGCTGTTTTTT. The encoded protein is CASTRPRGTDTGELFF.

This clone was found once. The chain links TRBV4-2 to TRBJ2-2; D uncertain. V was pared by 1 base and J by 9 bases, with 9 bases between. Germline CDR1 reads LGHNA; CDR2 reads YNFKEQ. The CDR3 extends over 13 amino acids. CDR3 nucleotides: TGTGCCAGCAGCCAAGGAAGTGTCTGGGAGCTGTTTTTT. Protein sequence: CASSQGSVWELFF.

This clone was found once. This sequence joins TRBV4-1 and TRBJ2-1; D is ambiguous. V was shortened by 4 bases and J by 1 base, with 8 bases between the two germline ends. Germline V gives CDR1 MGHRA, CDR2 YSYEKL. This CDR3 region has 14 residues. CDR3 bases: TGCGCCAGCAGCCTCCAGGCGTCCTACAATGAGCAGTTCTTC. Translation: CASSLQASYNEQFF.

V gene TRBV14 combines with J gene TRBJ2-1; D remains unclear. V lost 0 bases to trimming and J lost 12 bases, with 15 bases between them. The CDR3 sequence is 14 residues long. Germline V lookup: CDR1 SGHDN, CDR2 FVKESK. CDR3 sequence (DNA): TGTGCCAGCAGCCAAGATAACGTCGCTCGGGTGCAGTTCTTC. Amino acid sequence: CASSQDNVARVQFF. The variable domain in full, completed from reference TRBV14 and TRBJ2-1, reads EAGVTQFPSHSVIEKGQTVTLRCDPISGHDNLYWYRRVMGKEIKFLLHFVKESKQDESGMPNNRFLAERTGGTYSTLKVQPAELEDSGVYFCASSQDNVARVQFFGPGTRLTVL.

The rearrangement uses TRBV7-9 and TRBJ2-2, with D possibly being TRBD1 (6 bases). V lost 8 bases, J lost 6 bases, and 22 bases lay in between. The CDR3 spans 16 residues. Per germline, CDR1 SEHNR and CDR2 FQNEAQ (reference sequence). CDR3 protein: CASGPQRDTGAGELFF. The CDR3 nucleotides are TGTGCCAGCGGACCACAACGGGACACTGGTGCCGGGGAGCTGTTTTTT.

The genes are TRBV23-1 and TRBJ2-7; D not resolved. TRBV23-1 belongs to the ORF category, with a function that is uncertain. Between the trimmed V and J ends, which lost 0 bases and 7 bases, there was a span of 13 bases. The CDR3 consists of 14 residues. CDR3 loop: CASSQSPDRWEQYF. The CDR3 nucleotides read TGCGCCAGCAGTCAATCTCCCGACCGATGGGAGCAGTACTTC.

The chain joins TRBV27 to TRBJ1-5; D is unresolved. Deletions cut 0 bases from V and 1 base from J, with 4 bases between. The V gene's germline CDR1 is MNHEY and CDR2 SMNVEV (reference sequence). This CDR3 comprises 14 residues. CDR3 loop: CASSLSGSNQPQHF. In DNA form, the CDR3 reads TGTGCCAGCAGTTTATCGGGCAGCAATCAGCCCCAGCATTTT.

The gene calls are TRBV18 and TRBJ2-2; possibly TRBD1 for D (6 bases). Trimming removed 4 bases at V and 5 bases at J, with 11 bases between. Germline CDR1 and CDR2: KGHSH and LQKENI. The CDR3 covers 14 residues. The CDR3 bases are TGTGCCAGCTCACGACAGGACCTGACCGGGGAGCTGTTTTTT. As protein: CASSRQDLTGELFF.

The CDR3 is CAWSVRSGVHQPQHF. CDR3 sequence (DNA): TGTGCCTGGAGTGTACGATCAGGGGTTCATCAGCCCCAGCATTTT. The V gene is TRBV30, the J gene TRBJ1-5; a weak D match, TRBD1 (6 bases). From germline, CDR1 is GTSNPN and CDR2 SVGIG (reference sequence). Trimming stripped 0 bases from V and 5 bases from J, with 14 bases between. This CDR3 contains 15 residues.

Here the CDR3 DNA reads TGTGCCAGCAGTGGACAGGTCGATTCACCCCTCCACTTT. It specifies CASSGQVDSPLHF. This rearrangement joins TRBV6-6 to TRBJ1-6; 7 nucleotides match TRBD1. This CDR3 region has 13 residues. After removal of 5 bases from V and 8 bases from J, the junction contained 3 bases not matched to a gene. Germline CDR1 MNHNY, CDR2 SVGAGI (reference sequence).

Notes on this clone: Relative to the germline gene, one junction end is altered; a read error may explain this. CDR3 protein: CAISEGGLSSEQYF. The CDR3 DNA follows: TGTGCCATCAGTGAGGGCGGACTATCCTCCGAGCAGTACTTC. The V gene is TRBV10-3, the J gene TRBJ2-7; D might be TRBD2 (6 bases). The CDR3 contains 14 residues. The germline V gene encodes CDR1 ENHRY and CDR2 SYGVKD.

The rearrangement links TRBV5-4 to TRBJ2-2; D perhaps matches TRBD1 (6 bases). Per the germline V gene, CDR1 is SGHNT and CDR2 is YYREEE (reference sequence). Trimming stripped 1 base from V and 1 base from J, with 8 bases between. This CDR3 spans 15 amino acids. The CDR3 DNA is TGTGCCAGCAGCTTGCAGGGGAAGAACACCGGGGAGCTGTTTTTT. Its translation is CASSLQGKNTGELFF.

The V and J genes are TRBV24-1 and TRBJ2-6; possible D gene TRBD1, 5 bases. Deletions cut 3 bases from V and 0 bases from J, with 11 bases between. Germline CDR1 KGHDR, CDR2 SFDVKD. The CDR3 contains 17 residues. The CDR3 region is CATSDPSGPSGANVLTF. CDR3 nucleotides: TGTGCCACCAGTGATCCCTCAGGGCCCTCTGGGGCCAACGTCCTGACTTTC.

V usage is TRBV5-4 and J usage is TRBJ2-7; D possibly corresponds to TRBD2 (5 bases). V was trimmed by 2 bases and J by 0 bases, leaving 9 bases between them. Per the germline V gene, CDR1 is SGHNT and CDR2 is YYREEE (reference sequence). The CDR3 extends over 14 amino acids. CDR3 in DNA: TGTGCCAGCAGCTTCGGACGGGACTCCTACGAGCAGTACTTC. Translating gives CASSFGRDSYEQYF.

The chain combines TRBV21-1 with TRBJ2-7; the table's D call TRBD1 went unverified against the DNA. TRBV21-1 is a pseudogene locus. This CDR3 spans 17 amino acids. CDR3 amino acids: CASSTHHPGTLIYEQYF. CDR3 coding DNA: TGTGCCAGCAGCACCCATCACCCCGGGACACTCATTTACGAGCAGTACTTC.